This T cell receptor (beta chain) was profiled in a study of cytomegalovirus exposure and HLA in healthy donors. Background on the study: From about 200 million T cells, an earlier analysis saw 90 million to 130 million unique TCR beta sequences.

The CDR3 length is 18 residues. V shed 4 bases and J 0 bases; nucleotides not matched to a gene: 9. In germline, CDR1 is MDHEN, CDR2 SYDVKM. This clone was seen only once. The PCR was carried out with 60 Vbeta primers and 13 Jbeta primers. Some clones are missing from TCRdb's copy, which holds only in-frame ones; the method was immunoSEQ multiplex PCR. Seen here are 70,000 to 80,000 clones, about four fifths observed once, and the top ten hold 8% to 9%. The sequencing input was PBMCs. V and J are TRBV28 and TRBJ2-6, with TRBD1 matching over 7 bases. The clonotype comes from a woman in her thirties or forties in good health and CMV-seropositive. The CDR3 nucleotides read TGTGCCAGCAGTTCGTCCCGGGACAGACGCTCTGGGGCCAACGTCCTGACTTTC. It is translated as CASSSSRDRRSGANVLTF.